The T cell receptor beta chain described here comes from a study of spatial heterogeneity in lung cancer. Across the study: Alpha-chain sequences were consistently detected less often than beta-chain sequences.

This clonotype was seen ten or more times. The V gene lost 0 bases and the J gene lost 4 bases, with 13 bases spanning the gap. The CDR3 runs to 16 residues. A single record per CDR3 protein comes from TCRdb applying MiXCR to the 5' RACE reads. Among 43,000 or so distinct CDR3 sequences listed, about 12% were seen once. Time point reported: blood at routine non-recurrence follow-up after resection. Tumor, nontumor lung or frozen PBMC supplied whole RNA, sequenced without sorting. The chain employs TRBV12-3 or TRBV12-4 and TRBJ2-1; D unresolved. Sequencing used PBMCs, obtained at follow-up. The sequence came from a male donor with early-stage non-small cell lung cancer. The CDR3 sequence: CASSLASVSVYNEQFF. The CDR3, as DNA: TGTGCCAGCAGTTTAGCATCCGTATCAGTTTACAATGAGCAGTTCTTC.